This T cell receptor gamma chain was identified during a study of gamma delta lymphoproliferative disorders and STAT genes. About the research overall: The LymphoTrack Dx TCRG Assay amplified gamma chains from at least 50 ng of genomic DNA. Delta libraries were made per EuroClonality-NGS working group procedure.

Trimming at V came to 2 bases and at J to 9 bases, leaving 13 bases not matched to a gene. Germline V gives CDR1 GITISATS, CDR2 ISYDGTV (reference sequence). The CDR3 runs 14 residues. This clone came up many times. The receptor sequences were amplified from genomic DNA of peripheral blood mononuclear cells. Age- and sex-matched healthy adult donors provided control blood. TCRdb re-called the multiplex PCR reads with CATT. Here the sample spans about 1,800 gamma-chain clones, about a fifth being singletons. This TCR derives from a human donor in good health. The chain couples TRGV9 to TRGJ1 or TRGJ2. Germline matching of the DNA provided the J gene here, since TCRdb leaves it blank. Sequencing was done on a sample of blood. For the CDR3, the DNA is TGTGCCTTGTGGGAGGCCCGGTTTTTGGGTAAGAAACTCTTT. This gives the protein CALWEARFLGKKLF.